These 26 T cell receptor beta chains came from one sample sequenced in a study of cytomegalovirus exposure and HLA in healthy donors. PCR involved 60 Vbeta and 13 Jbeta primers. Sequencing used immunoSEQ multiplex PCR; TCRdb keeps in-frame clones, though not all of them. Among about 130,000 clones listed, 70% to 80% were seen once. The sequencing input was PBMCs. Receptors originate from a human donor in good health.

The V call is TRBV6-5, the J call TRBJ2-3; unclear D gene. Germline-derived CDR1 and CDR2 are MNHEY and SVGAGI. CDR3 length: 15 amino acids. Trimming removed 5 bases at V and 1 base at J, with 13 bases between. CDR3 DNA sequence: TGTGCCAGCAGTCCCTCCCGCGGCGGCACAGATACGCAGTATTTT. The encoded protein is CASSPSRGGTDTQYF.

The chain carries TRBV9 and TRBJ2-1, with 7 bases identical to TRBD2. The CDR3 totals 14 residues. Germline CDR1 and CDR2: SGDLS and YYNGEE. The ends lost 3 bases at V and 10 bases at J; junction bases unmatched: 10. The CDR3 coding sequence is TGTGCCAGCAGCGAGCCCCTGGGGGGGGTGGAGCAGTTCTTC. Its translation: CASSEPLGGVEQFF.

The sample holds a few counts of this clone. This rearrangement joins TRBV9 to TRBJ2-3, with 10 nucleotides matching TRBD1. The CDR3 totals 16 residues. V was pared by 1 base and J by 3 bases, with 5 bases of the junction left unmatched. Germline loops: CDR1 SGDLS, CDR2 YYNGEE. The CDR3 is CASSVSTGQGTDTQYF. In nucleotides, the CDR3 is TGTGCCAGCAGCGTAAGTACGGGACAGGGGACAGATACGCAGTATTTT.

This clone was observed a handful of times. The gene calls are TRBV6-6 and TRBJ1-3; TRBD1 aligns across 11 bases. The J segment lost 4 bases and the V segment lost 5 bases, leaving 7 bases of the junction unmatched. Germline CDR1 MNHNY, CDR2 SVGAGI (reference sequence). The CDR3 extends over 16 amino acids. The CDR3 sequence: CASSGGQGAVGNTIYF. The CDR3 DNA sequence: TGTGCCAGCAGTGGAGGACAGGGGGCGGTAGGAAACACCATATATTTT.

The chain links TRBV12-5 to TRBJ2-2; D is uncertain. The CDR3 spans 16 residues. Trimming took off 2 bases at V and 4 bases at J, with 14 bases between the two ends. Looked up from germline, CDR1 is LGHNT and CDR2 is FRNRAP. This chain's CDR3 is CASGLTVSTSTGELFF. CDR3 bases: TGTGCTAGTGGTTTGACGGTATCAACTTCCACCGGGGAGCTGTTTTTT.

The chain combines TRBV30 with TRBJ2-3; 8 nucleotides match TRBD2. The CDR3 loop spans 15 amino acids. Germline CDR1 and CDR2: GTSNPN and SVGIG (reference sequence). With V trimmed by 4 bases and J by 4 bases, 10 bases remained unmatched. CDR3 sequence reads: CAWTKAGGVADTQYF. The CDR3 DNA sequence: TGTGCCTGGACCAAGGCGGGAGGCGTTGCAGATACGCAGTATTTT.

The rearrangement uses TRBV18 and TRBJ2-2; possible D gene TRBD2, 7 bases. The CDR3 is 17 residues long. In germline, CDR1 is KGHSH, CDR2 LQKENI. Trimming removed 6 bases at V and 3 bases at J, with 20 bases between. The CDR3 spells CASSSTSGGRHTGELFF. The CDR3 DNA reads TGTGCCAGCTCTTCCACTTCGGGGGGCCGACACACCGGGGAGCTGTTTTTT.

This chain connects TRBV6-6 to TRBJ1-6; no reliable D call. The CDR3 length is 16 residues. Trimming took off 0 bases at V and 7 bases at J, with 13 bases between the two ends. The V gene's germline CDR1 is MNHNY and CDR2 SVGAGI (reference sequence). The CDR3, as DNA: TGTGCCAGCAGTTACTCGTTGTCGGGGTACAATTCACCCCTCCACTTT. It translates to CASSYSLSGYNSPLHF.

This chain links TRBV7-2 with TRBJ2-4; 7 nucleotides agree with TRBD1. V gave up 4 bases and J gave up 4 bases; unmatched junction bases: 7. The CDR3 sequence is 15 residues long. Germline assignment: CDR1 SGHTA and CDR2 FQGNSA. The CDR3 is CASSYPWGQKNIQYF. The CDR3 nucleotides are TGTGCCAGCAGCTACCCTTGGGGACAGAAAAACATTCAGTACTTC.

For the CDR3, the DNA is TGTGCCAGCAACAATGGTGGCGGGGGGCGCACAGATACGCAGTATTTT. Translated, it gives CASNNGGGGRTDTQYF. This chain uses TRBV5-4 with TRBJ2-3; TRBD2 aligns across 8 bases. Germline CDR1 reads SGHNT; CDR2 reads YYREEE (reference sequence). V trimming: 6 bases; J trimming: 1 base; junction bases outside the gene matches: 10. This CDR3 has 16 residues.

This chain connects TRBV7-9 to TRBJ2-1; 7 bases agree with TRBD1. V lost 4 bases to trimming and J lost 6 bases; unmatched junction nucleotides: 6. CDR1 is SEHNR and CDR2 is FQNEAQ in the germline V gene (reference sequence). The CDR3 runs 14 residues. Here the CDR3 reads CASSSFRGFNEQFF. The CDR3 DNA reads TGTGCCAGCAGCTCCTTCAGGGGGTTCAATGAGCAGTTCTTC.

This sequence joins TRBV5-6 and TRBJ2-7, with 7 bases that match TRBD2. The CDR3 loop spans 14 amino acids. From germline, CDR1 is SGHDT and CDR2 YYEEEE. Germline trimming cut 4 bases from V and 3 bases from J; bases unmatched to any gene: 7. The CDR3 loop is CASSTWGGDYEQYF. Here the CDR3 DNA reads TGTGCCAGCAGCACGTGGGGGGGTGACTACGAGCAGTACTTC.

The chain couples TRBV5-8 to TRBJ1-2; the match to TRBD1 covers 7 bases. This CDR3 comprises 15 residues. Losses at the gene ends were 7 bases for V and 8 bases for J; bases not matched to a gene: 17. Germline V CDR1 and CDR2: SGHTS, YDEGEE. CDR3 region: CASSDRVSSRWGYTF. CDR3 DNA sequence: TGTGCCAGCTCCGACAGGGTGTCTTCTCGGTGGGGCTACACCTTC.

This clone showed up just once. The V and J genes are TRBV6-1 and TRBJ2-1; no firm D call. The ends were cut back, 2 bases at V and 7 bases at J, with 18 bases in the middle. This CDR3 is built from 16 residues. The germline V gene encodes CDR1 MNHNS and CDR2 SASEGT. In DNA form, the CDR3 reads TGTGCCAGCAGTGAATTAAGTACCAGTTTTTTTAATGAGCAGTTCTTC. It specifies CASSELSTSFFNEQFF.

The chain carries TRBV7-6 and TRBJ2-7; 11 bases agree with TRBD1. The CDR3 is 15 residues long. V lost 4 bases, J lost 2 bases, and 4 bases stayed unmatched. Germline-derived CDR1 and CDR2 are SGHVS and FNYEAQ. CDR3: CASSSWTGGAYEQYF. The CDR3, as DNA: TGTGCCAGCAGCTCGTGGACAGGGGGCGCCTACGAGCAGTACTTC.

The V call is TRBV18, the J call TRBJ2-7; 9 nucleotides agree with TRBD1. The CDR3 extends over 14 amino acids. Germline lookup yields CDR1 KGHSH and CDR2 LQKENI. Germline trimming cut 2 bases from V and 3 bases from J; bases unmatched to any gene: 2. CDR3 residues: CASSPGTGIYEQYF. CDR3 DNA sequence: TGTGCCAGCTCACCAGGGACAGGGATCTACGAGCAGTACTTC.

This clone was found once. This chain connects TRBV23-1 to TRBJ1-1, with D uncertain. TRBV23-1 is labeled an ORF, and its function is uncertain. The CDR3 has 17 amino acids. V dropped 6 bases and J dropped 0 bases, with 20 bases sitting between them. In nucleotides, the CDR3 is TGCGCCAGCAGCCTTACCAATCTAAACCGAATGAACACTGAAGCTTTCTTT. Its translation is CASSLTNLNRMNTEAFF.

With regard to this clone: One end of the junction is discordant with germline, which a read error may explain. The rearrangement links TRBV7-9 to TRBJ2-3; D gene ambiguous. This CDR3 spans 18 amino acids. In germline, CDR1 is SEHNR, CDR2 FQNEAQ (reference sequence). The CDR3 protein is CSSSSSVGATPGTDTQYF. The CDR3 DNA is TGTTCCAGCAGCTCATCGGTTGGAGCCACCCCGGGCACAGATACGCAGTATTTT.

The chain uses TRBV6-5 and TRBJ2-7, with TRBD1 as a possible D gene (5 bases). This CDR3 has 15 amino acids. Trimming left V 6 bases short and J 2 bases short, with 17 bases between. CDR1 and CDR2 from the germline V gene are MNHEY and SVGAGI. The CDR3 DNA reads TGTGCCAGCAGCGTTGGACACCTCAACACCTACGAGCAGTACTTC. Translated, it gives CASSVGHLNTYEQYF.

The gene calls are TRBV5-1 and TRBJ1-2, with a possible D match to TRBD1 (6 bases). Germline CDR1 SGHRS, CDR2 YFSETQ. The V end lost 2 bases, the J end lost 4 bases, and 9 bases lay between the germline ends. This CDR3 is built from 13 residues. CDR3 region: CASSFSDSYGYTF. DNA for the CDR3: TGCGCCAGCAGCTTTTCGGACAGCTATGGCTACACCTTC.

The CDR3 is CASSRPGQGASHYGYTF. CDR3 nucleotides: TGTGCCAGCAGTCGGCCGGGACAGGGGGCGTCGCACTATGGCTACACCTTC. The chain combines TRBV28 with TRBJ1-2, with 12 positions matching TRBD1. The CDR3 sequence is 17 residues long. Germline V CDR1 and CDR2: MDHEN, SYDVKM. J lost 3 bases, V lost 5 bases, and 10 bases had no gene match.

Here the CDR3 reads CASSVSAGGDEKLFF. The CDR3 DNA reads as TGTGCCAGCAGCGTATCGGCAGGAGGTGATGAAAAACTGTTTTTT. This sequence joins TRBV9 and TRBJ1-4; no clear D. V was shortened by 1 base and J by 6 bases, with 13 bases between the two germline ends. The V gene's germline CDR1 is SGDLS and CDR2 YYNGEE. The CDR3 consists of 15 residues.

This sequence joins TRBV4-3 and TRBJ2-2, with 7 bases matching TRBD2. V lost 3 bases to trimming and J lost 2 bases; unmatched junction nucleotides: 6. Germline CDR1 reads LGHNA; CDR2 reads YSLEER. The CDR3 is 16 amino acids. The CDR3: CASSQRGGGNTGELFF. The CDR3 DNA reads as TGCGCCAGCAGCCAGAGAGGCGGGGGAAACACCGGGGAGCTGTTTTTT.

The chain links TRBV4-1 to TRBJ2-2; TRBD2 matches 9 bases. The CDR3 contains 16 residues. With 1 base clipped from V and 3 bases from J, the junction kept 3 bases outside the gene matches. The germline CDR1 and CDR2 sequences are MGHRA and YSYEKL. The CDR3 DNA reads as TGCGCCAGCAGCCAAGGAAGCGGGGGGTACACCGGGGAGCTGTTTTTT. This translates into CASSQGSGGYTGELFF.

A single count supports this clone. The rearrangement uses TRBV9 and TRBJ2-4, with TRBD1 matching 7 bases. The CDR3 runs to 14 residues. CDR1 is SGDLS, CDR2 YYNGEE, per germline. With 3 bases clipped from V and 3 bases from J, the junction kept 3 bases outside the gene matches. The CDR3, as DNA: TGTGCCAGCAGCGAAACAGGGGTCAAAAACATTCAGTACTTC. Encoded protein: CASSETGVKNIQYF.

The gene calls are TRBV5-1 and TRBJ2-7; a weak D match, TRBD1 (5 bases). V dropped 1 base and J dropped 2 bases, with 16 bases sitting between them. Germline CDR1 SGHRS, CDR2 YFSETQ. CDR3 length: 16 amino acids. For the CDR3, the DNA is TGCGCCAGCAGCTTGAGTCCAGGGAAACTGACCTACGAGCAGTACTTC. This translates into CASSLSPGKLTYEQYF. The variable domain in full, with the rest retrieved from reference TRBV5-1 and TRBJ2-7, is KAGVTQTPRYLIKTRGQQVTLSCSPISGHRSVSWYQQTPGQGLQFLFEYFSETQRNKGNFPGRFSGRQFSNSRSEMNVSTLELGDSALYLCASSLSPGKLTYEQYFGPGTRLTVT.